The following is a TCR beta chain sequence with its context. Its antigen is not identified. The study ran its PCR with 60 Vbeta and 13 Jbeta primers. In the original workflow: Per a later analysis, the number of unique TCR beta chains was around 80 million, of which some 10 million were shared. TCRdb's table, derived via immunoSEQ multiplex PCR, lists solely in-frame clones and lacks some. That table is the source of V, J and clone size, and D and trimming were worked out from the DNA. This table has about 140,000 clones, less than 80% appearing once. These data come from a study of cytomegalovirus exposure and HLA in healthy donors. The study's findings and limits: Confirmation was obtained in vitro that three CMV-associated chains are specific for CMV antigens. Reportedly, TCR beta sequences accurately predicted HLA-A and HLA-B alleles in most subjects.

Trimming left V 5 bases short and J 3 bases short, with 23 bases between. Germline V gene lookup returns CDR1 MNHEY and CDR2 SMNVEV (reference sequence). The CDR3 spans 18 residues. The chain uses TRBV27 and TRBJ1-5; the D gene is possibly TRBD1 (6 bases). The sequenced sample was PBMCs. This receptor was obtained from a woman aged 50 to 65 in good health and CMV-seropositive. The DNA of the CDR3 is TGTGCCAGCAGTCTTTCAGGGACAATTAGGGATTACAATCAGCCCCAGCATTTT. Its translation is CASSLSGTIRDYNQPQHF.